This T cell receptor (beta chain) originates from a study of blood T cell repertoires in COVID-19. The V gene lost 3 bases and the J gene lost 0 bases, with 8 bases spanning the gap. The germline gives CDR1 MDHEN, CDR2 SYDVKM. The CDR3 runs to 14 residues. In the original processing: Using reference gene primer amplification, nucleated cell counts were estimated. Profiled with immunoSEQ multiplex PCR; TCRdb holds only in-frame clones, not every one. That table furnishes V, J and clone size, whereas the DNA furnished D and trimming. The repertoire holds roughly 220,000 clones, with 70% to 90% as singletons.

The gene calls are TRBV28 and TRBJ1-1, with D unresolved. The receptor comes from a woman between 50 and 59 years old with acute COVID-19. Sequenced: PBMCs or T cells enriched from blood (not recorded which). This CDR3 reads CASSFASMNTEAFF. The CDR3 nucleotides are TGTGCCAGCAGTTTTGCAAGCATGAACACTGAAGCTTTCTTT.